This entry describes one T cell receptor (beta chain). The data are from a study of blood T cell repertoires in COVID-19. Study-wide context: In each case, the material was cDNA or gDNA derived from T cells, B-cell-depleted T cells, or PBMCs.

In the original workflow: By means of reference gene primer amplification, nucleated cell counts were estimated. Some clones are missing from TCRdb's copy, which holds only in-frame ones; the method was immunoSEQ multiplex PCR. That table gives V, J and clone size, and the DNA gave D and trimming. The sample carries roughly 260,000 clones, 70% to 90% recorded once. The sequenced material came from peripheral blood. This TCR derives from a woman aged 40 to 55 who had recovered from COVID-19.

CDR3 DNA sequence: TGTGCCAGCAGCCACAGAGAACCCGGACAGGGGGCCGATGGCTACACCTTC. It codes for CASSHREPGQGADGYTF. V usage is TRBV3-1 (or the pseudogene TRBV3-2) and J usage is TRBJ1-2; 11 nucleotides match TRBD1. Losses at the gene ends were 3 bases for V and 6 bases for J; bases not matched to a gene: 12. Germline values: CDR1 LGHDT, CDR2 YNNKEL (reference sequence). CDR3 length: 17 amino acids.